What follows describes a single T cell receptor (beta chain). This specimen comes from a study of patients and donors after allogeneic stem cell transplantation. One entry per CDR3 protein results from TCRdb running MiXCR on the RT-PCR reads. The table records about 960,000 distinct CDR3 sequences, approximately 19% of them present only once. V was clipped by 4 bases and J by 1 base, with 20 bases between them. Germline assignment: CDR1 LNHDA and CDR2 SQIVND (reference sequence). This CDR3 spans 17 amino acids. This clonotype was obtained from a human donor who was either an allogeneic HSCT recipient or a stem cell or donor lymphocyte infusion donor (not recorded which). It is not recorded whose cells these are; they may come from a transplant donor. V usage is TRBV19 and J usage is TRBJ2-7; possibly TRBD1 for D (6 bases). The sequenced material came from blood, either unsorted or a sorted T cell fraction (not recorded which). CDR3 region: CASSKTGQGIKSYEQYF. In DNA, the CDR3 is TGTGCCAGTAGTAAGACTGGGCAGGGGATAAAGTCCTACGAGCAGTACTTC.